A selection of T cell receptor beta chains follows, all from one sample in a study of T cell changes during pregnancy in multiple sclerosis. Sequenced by immunoSEQ multiplex PCR; TCRdb stores in-frame clones only, minus some. The data show 40,000 or so clones, around 93% seen once. The specimen was CD4+ T cells from peripheral blood mononuclear cells, collected in the third trimester of pregnancy. All receptors come from a female donor with multiple sclerosis, enrolled in a pregnancy study. The CDR3 runs from the conserved cysteine through the conserved F or W.

V gene: TRBV27; CDR3 protein: CASSLRGGDNSPLHF
V gene: TRBV9; CDR3 protein: CASSAQVSYNEQFF
V gene: TRBV6-6; CDR3 protein: CASSYLAGGWGEQFF
V gene: TRBV2; CDR3 protein: CASGGGSGREQYF
V gene: TRBV4-3; CDR3 protein: CASSQVGEGGSYEQYF
V gene: TRBV28; CDR3 protein: CASSRDRGKNWANVLTF
V gene: TRBV15; CDR3 protein: CATSLRGRDEQFF
V gene: TRBV18; CDR3 protein: CASSPQRLGQPQHF
V gene: TRBV18; CDR3 protein: CASSPPGRALNTGELFF
V gene: TRBV7-2; CDR3 protein: CASSLRTGGRDEQFF
V gene: TRBV19; CDR3 protein: CASSPDNRRGGSYEQYF
V gene: TRBV11-2; CDR3 protein: CASSRPGQGVHEQYF
V gene: TRBV12-5; CDR3 protein: CASGNDRASSYNEQFF
V gene: TRBV5-1; CDR3 protein: CASTGGESSYEQYF
V gene: TRBV11-3; CDR3 protein: CASSLWRVHYNEQFF
V gene: TRBV6-4; CDR3 protein: CASRPTSGRVGEQYF
V gene: TRBV9; CDR3 protein: CASSVVHSGRRNEQFF
V gene: TRBV2; CDR3 protein: CASSGGQGADQPQHF
V gene: TRBV29-1; CDR3 protein: CSVLLSGGRYTQYF
V gene: TRBV6-5; CDR3 protein: CASSRWTLTRNEQYF
V gene: TRBV30; CDR3 protein: CAWSIRTGAPYNEQFF
V gene: TRBV6-6; CDR3 protein: CASSGLSYGYTF
V gene: TRBV7-9; CDR3 protein: CASSPDRTGWREQYF
V gene: TRBV15; CDR3 protein: CATSRDRGQGGTGELFF
V gene: TRBV5-1; CDR3 protein: CASSLGGINMPNTEAFF
V gene: TRBV7-6; CDR3 protein: CASSSAGRLGPEAFF
V gene: TRBV28; CDR3 protein: CASSLPTGTYYGYTF
V gene: TRBV6-5; CDR3 protein: CASSRTANTEAFF
V gene: TRBV9; CDR3 protein: CASTGGPDNEKLFF
V gene: TRBV4-2; CDR3 protein: CASSQGQDNSPLHF
V gene: TRBV29-1; CDR3 protein: CSVGQYNEQFF
V gene: TRBV7-2; CDR3 protein: CASSLSGASGGGQYF
V gene: TRBV19; CDR3 protein: CASSSLAGAYNEQFF
V gene: TRBV18; CDR3 protein: CASSKPPGAKETQYF
V gene: TRBV7-9; CDR3 protein: CASEEQENTEAFF
V gene: TRBV7-2; CDR3 protein: CASGIRRDRAQETQYF
V gene: TRBV18; CDR3 protein: CASSPTPTSGNTIYF
V gene: TRBV4-1; CDR3 protein: CASSQGDRANTGELFF
V gene: TRBV7-9; CDR3 protein: CASSLGYSGEKLFF
V gene: TRBV9; CDR3 protein: CASSLTGSSYEQYF
V gene: TRBV4-2; CDR3 protein: CASRHFLGSGVLSSTDTQYF
V gene: TRBV5-3; CDR3 protein: CARSPGTGRSLNTEAFF
V gene: TRBV18; CDR3 protein: CASSPDRVVSEQYF
V gene: TRBV7-8; CDR3 protein: CASSSGGVQPQHF
V gene: TRBV19; CDR3 protein: CASNEGAAGELFF
V gene: TRBV7-2; CDR3 protein: CASSLPKDRVDTGELFF